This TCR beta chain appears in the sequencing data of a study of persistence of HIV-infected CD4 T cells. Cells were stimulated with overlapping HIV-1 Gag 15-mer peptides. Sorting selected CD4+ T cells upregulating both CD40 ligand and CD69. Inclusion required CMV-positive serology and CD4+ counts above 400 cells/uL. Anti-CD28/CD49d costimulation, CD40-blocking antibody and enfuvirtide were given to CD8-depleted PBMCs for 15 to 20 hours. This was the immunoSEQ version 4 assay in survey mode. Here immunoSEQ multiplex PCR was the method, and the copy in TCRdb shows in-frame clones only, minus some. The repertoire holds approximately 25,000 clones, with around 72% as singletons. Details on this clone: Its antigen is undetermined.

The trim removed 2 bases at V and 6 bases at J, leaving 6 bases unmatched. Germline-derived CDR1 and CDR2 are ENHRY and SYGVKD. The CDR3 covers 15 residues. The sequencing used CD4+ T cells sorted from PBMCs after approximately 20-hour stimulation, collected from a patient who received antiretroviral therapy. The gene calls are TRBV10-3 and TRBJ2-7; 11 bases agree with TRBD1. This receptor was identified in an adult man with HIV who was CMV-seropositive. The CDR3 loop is CAISERTGGRLEQYF. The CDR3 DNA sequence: TGTGCCATCAGTGAGCGGACAGGGGGCCGGCTCGAGCAGTACTTC.